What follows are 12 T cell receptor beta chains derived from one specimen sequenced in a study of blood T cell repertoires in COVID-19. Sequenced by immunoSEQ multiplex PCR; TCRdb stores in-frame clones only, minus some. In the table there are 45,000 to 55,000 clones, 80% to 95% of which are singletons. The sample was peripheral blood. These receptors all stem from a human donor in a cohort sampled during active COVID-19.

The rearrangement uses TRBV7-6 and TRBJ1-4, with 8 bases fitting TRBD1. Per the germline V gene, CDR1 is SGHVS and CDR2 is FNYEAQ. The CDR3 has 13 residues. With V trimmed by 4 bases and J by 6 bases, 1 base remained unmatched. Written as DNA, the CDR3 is TGTGCCAGCAGCTCAGGGGGCGATGAAAAACTGTTTTTT. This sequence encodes CASSSGGDEKLFF.

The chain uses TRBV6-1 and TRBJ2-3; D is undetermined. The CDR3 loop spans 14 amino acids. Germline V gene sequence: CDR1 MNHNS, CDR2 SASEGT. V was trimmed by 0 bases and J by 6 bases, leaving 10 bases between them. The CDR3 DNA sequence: TGTGCCAGCAGTGAAGCGGGCCCCCCCGATACGCAGTATTTT. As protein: CASSEAGPPDTQYF.

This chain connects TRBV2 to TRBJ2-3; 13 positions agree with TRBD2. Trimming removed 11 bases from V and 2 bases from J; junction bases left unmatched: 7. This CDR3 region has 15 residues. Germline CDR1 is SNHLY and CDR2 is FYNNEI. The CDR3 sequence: CARLGLAGDTDTQYF. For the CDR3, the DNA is TGTGCCCGCCTAGGACTAGCGGGGGACACAGATACGCAGTATTTT.

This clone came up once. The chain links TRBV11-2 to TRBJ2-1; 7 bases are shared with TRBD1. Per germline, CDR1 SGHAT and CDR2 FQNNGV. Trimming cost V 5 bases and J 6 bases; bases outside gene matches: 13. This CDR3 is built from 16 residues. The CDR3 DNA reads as TGTGCCAGCAGCCGGCAAGGGGGCCGGTCGGGCAATGAGCAGTTCTTC. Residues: CASSRQGGRSGNEQFF.

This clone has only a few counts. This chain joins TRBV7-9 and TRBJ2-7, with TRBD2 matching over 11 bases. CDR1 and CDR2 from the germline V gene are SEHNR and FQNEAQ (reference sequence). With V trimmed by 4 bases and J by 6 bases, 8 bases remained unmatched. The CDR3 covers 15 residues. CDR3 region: CASSSTSGGLGEQYF. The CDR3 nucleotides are TGTGCCAGCAGCTCCACTAGCGGGGGCCTGGGCGAGCAGTACTTC.

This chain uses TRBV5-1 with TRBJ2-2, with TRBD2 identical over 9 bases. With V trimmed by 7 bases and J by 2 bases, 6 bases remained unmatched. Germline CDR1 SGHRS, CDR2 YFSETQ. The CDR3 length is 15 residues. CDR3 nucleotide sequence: TGCGCCAGCTCTCGGCTAGCGGGAAACACCGGGGAGCTGTTTTTT. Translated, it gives CASSRLAGNTGELFF.

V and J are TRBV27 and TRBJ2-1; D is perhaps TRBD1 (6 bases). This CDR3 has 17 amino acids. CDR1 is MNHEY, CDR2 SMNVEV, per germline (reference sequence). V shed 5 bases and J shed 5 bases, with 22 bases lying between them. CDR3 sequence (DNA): TGTGCCAGCAGTACTTCCAGACAGGCATCACTAGACAATGAGCAGTTCTTC. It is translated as CASSTSRQASLDNEQFF.

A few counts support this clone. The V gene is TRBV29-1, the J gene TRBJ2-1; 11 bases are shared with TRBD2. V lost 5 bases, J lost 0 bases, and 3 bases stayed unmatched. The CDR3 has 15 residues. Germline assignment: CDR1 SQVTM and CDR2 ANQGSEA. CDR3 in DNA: TGCAGCGTTCTAGCGGGAGGAAGCTCCTACAATGAGCAGTTCTTC. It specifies CSVLAGGSSYNEQFF.

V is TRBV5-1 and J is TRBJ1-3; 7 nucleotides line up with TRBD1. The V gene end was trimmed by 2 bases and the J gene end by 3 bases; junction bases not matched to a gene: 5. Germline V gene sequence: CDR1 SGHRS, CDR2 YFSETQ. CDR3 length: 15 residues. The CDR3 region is CASSFDRVGGNTIYF. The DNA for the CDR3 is TGCGCCAGCAGCTTTGACAGGGTCGGTGGAAACACCATATATTTT. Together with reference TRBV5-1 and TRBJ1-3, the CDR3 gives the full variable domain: KAGVTQTPRYLIKTRGQQVTLSCSPISGHRSVSWYQQTPGQGLQFLFEYFSETQRNKGNFPGRFSGRQFSNSRSEMNVSTLELGDSALYLCASSFDRVGGNTIYFGEGSWLTVV.

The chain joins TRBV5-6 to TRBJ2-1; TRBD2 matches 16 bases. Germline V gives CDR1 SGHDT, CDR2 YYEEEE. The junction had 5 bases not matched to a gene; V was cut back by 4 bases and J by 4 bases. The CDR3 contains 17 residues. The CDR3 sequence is CASSGGLAGGRYNEQFF. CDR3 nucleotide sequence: TGTGCCAGCAGCGGGGGACTAGCGGGAGGGCGGTACAATGAGCAGTTCTTC.

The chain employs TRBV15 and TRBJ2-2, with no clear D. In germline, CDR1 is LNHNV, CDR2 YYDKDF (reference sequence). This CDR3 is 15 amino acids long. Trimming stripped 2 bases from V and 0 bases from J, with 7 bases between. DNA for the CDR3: TGTGCCACCAGCAGAAAGACATCGAACACCGGGGAGCTGTTTTTT. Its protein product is CATSRKTSNTGELFF.

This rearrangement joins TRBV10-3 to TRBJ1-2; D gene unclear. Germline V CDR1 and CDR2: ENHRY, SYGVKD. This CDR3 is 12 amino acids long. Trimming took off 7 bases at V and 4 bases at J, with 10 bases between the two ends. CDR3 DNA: TGTGCCATCACGGAGGATTTCTATGGCTACACCTTC. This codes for CAITEDFYGYTF.